The sequence of this TCR beta chain was determined in a study of type 1 and type 2 diabetes patients. General observations from the study: Some expanded clones seen only in T1D might occur in additional T2D or control samples. V and J gene usage correlated at about 0.97 between type 2 diabetes and control samples. Type 2 diabetes repertoires were more diverse than type 1 diabetes repertoires.

Standard classification criteria confirmed type 1 or type 2 diabetes in all patients. Amplification started from genomic DNA. Amplification of the beta chain CDR3 used 30 forward and 13 reverse multiplex primers. TCRdb recomputed calls from the multiplex PCR reads with MiXCR, one row per CDR3 protein. The data contain a few hundred thousand distinct CDR3 sequences, 40% to 50% of them singletons. CDR3 length: 15 amino acids. The germline V and J ends were trimmed by 1 base and 2 bases, with 12 bases remaining between them. Germline CDR1 and CDR2: LNHDA and SQIVND (reference sequence). Concerning this clonotype: The antigen is not known.

The chain uses TRBV19 and TRBJ2-7; D remains ambiguous. Sequenced material: peripheral blood mononuclear cells (PBMCs). The sequence derives from a man aged 18 to 35 with type 2 diabetes. CDR3 residues: CASSIAVGDTYEQYF. The CDR3 region has the DNA TGTGCCAGTAGTATAGCAGTAGGCGACACCTACGAGCAGTACTTC.